A single TCR beta chain is shown here with its context. Its antigen is undetermined. Relative to the germline gene, one junction end is altered; a read error may explain this. Other DNA sequences in this specimen translate into the identical CDR3. Use of 60 Vbeta and 13 Jbeta primers characterized the PCR. The method was immunoSEQ multiplex PCR; TCRdb's version includes in-frame clones alone and lacks a portion of them. The repertoire holds about 76,000 clones, with roughly two thirds as singletons. The data originate from a study of cytomegalovirus exposure and HLA in healthy donors. General observations from the study: In vitro work confirmed that three CMV-associated chains recognize CMV antigens. The majority of CMV-associated TCR beta chains were reported as apparently HLA-restricted in a later analysis.

Germline CDR1 reads SQVTM; CDR2 reads ANQGSEA. The CDR3 is made up of 14 amino acids. The chain uses TRBV29-1 and TRBJ2-5, with 8 nucleotides matching TRBD1. The TCR was taken from a woman in her thirties or forties in good health and CMV-seropositive. The sequenced sample consisted of PBMCs. DNA of the CDR3: TGCAGCGTTGAAGAGAGGGGACAGGAAGAGACCCAATACTTC. Translation: CSVEERGQEETQYF.